This is a list of T cell receptor beta chains from one sample in a study of a mutant IDH1 vaccine in newly diagnosed glioma. Profiled with immunoSEQ multiplex PCR; TCRdb holds only in-frame clones, not every one. The profile shows tens of thousands of clones, approximately 83% of them singletons. The sequences come from PBMCs, collected from a glioma patient treated with radiotherapy, temozolomide or both. These receptors were obtained from a woman between 50 and 59 years old with glioma. CDR3s include the opening cysteine and the closing phenylalanine or tryptophan. D genes are given only for firm matches. A clone size is listed for some rows: how often the clone was seen (once, few, many), or a class if it is expanded.

once	TRBV29-1	TRBJ1-1	TRBD1	CSVVIQQGRAEAFF	TGCAGCGTTGTAATTCAACAGGGGCGCGCTGAAGCTTTCTTT
.	TRBV4-1	TRBJ1-2	.	CASSQSQGGKGYGYTF	TGCGCCAGCAGCCAATCTCAGGGAGGGAAAGGCTATGGCTACACCTTC
.	TRBV2	TRBJ2-2	.	CASSEYPINTGELFF	TGTGCCAGCAGTGAATACCCCATTAACACCGGGGAGCTGTTTTTT
once	TRBV5-1	TRBJ1-6	.	CASRLESSYNSPLHF	TGCGCCAGCAGATTAGAGAGCTCCTATAATTCACCCCTCCACTTT
.	TRBV27	TRBJ1-6	TRBD1	CASSLGTGFNSPLHF	TGTGCCAGCAGTTTGGGGACAGGGTTTAATTCACCCCTCCACTTT
.	TRBV7-9	TRBJ2-7	TRBD2	CASSWTSGETPYEQYF	TGTGCCAGCAGCTGGACTAGCGGGGAAACCCCCTACGAGCAGTACTTC
.	TRBV14	TRBJ1-2	TRBD1	CASSVQGLGGYTF	TGTGCCAGCAGCGTACAGGGGTTAGGCGGCTACACCTTC
.	TRBV4-2	TRBJ1-2	.	CASSQTYAEGGGPNYGYTF	TGTGCCAGCAGCCAAACATACGCAGAAGGGGGGGGACCTAACTATGGCTACACCTTC
.	TRBV11-2	TRBJ1-1	.	CASSWGEDTEAFF	TGTGCCAGCAGCTGGGGGGAGGACACTGAAGCTTTCTTT
once	TRBV4-3	TRBJ1-6	TRBD1	CASSQGTGGAVNSPLHF	TGCGCCAGCAGCCAGGGGACAGGGGGTGCTGTCAATTCACCCCTCCACTTT
.	TRBV2	TRBJ1-1	.	CASTRAGERTEAFF	TGTGCCAGCACCCGGGCGGGGGAACGGACTGAAGCTTTCTTT
.	TRBV10-2	TRBJ1-5	TRBD1	CASGGPSNQPQHF	TGCGCTTCAGGGGGCCCGAGCAATCAGCCCCAGCATTTT
.	TRBV6-6	TRBJ1-5	TRBD1	CASRATGQGARQPQHF	TGTGCCAGCAGGGCCACGGGGCAGGGGGCCCGACAGCCCCAGCATTTT
.	TRBV9	TRBJ2-2	TRBD2	CASSVPYRGGALNTGELFF	TGTGCCAGCAGCGTACCGTACCGCGGGGGGGCGTTAAACACCGGGGAGCTGTTTTTT
.	TRBV5-1	TRBJ2-5	.	CASSFTPVGDQYF	TGCGCCAGCAGCTTTACCCCCGTTGGGGACCAGTACTTC
once	TRBV9	TRBJ1-6	TRBD1	CASSPRQGGDSPLHF	TGTGCCAGCAGCCCTCGACAGGGTGGGGATTCACCCCTCCACTTT
.	TRBV7-9	TRBJ2-1	TRBD1	CARGDSLGNEQFF	TGTGCCAGGGGGGACAGCCTTGGTAATGAGCAGTTCTTC
.	TRBV7-8	TRBJ1-5	.	CASSSNPLNQPQHF	TGTGCCAGCAGCTCCAACCCCCTAAATCAGCCCCAGCATTTT
once	TRBV19	TRBJ1-1	.	CASSKPLSAEAFF	TGTGCCAGTAGTAAGCCCCTTAGCGCTGAAGCTTTCTTT
.	TRBV5-4	TRBJ2-1	TRBD1	CASSLTGGDEQFF	TGTGCCAGCAGCTTGACAGGGGGTGATGAGCAGTTCTTC
.	TRBV27	TRBJ2-7	TRBD2	CASRSTGTGVTSGGWEQYF	TGTGCCAGCAGGTCCACGGGGACAGGGGTGACTAGCGGGGGATGGGAGCAGTACTTC
once	TRBV5-4	TRBJ2-5	.	CASSFEETQYF	TGTGCCAGCAGCTTCGAAGAGACCCAGTACTTC
.	TRBV5-1	TRBJ2-5	TRBD2	CASSGLAGFQETQYF	TGCGCCAGCAGCGGACTAGCGGGGTTCCAAGAGACCCAGTACTTC
.	TRBV5-1	TRBJ2-7	TRBD1	CASSYRDRGYEQYF	TGCGCCAGCAGCTACCGGGACAGGGGCTACGAGCAGTACTTC
.	TRBV5-1	TRBJ1-3	.	CASSSGRGNTIYF	TGCGCCAGCAGCTCTGGACGGGGAAACACCATATATTTT
.	TRBV9	TRBJ2-7	.	CASSVEEGARFF	TGTGCCAGCAGCGTAGAGGAGGGGGCGCGATTCTTC
.	TRBV6-6	TRBJ1-1	.	CASSRTWGTEAFF	TGTGCCAGCAGTAGGACATGGGGCACTGAAGCTTTCTTT
once	TRBV2	TRBJ1-2	TRBD1	CASRLTGGRGYTF	TGTGCCAGCAGGTTGACAGGGGGCAGGGGCTACACCTTC
once	TRBV19	TRBJ1-3	.	CASSGQSISGNTIYF	TGTGCCAGTAGTGGACAGTCTATATCTGGAAACACCATATATTTT
.	TRBV9	TRBJ2-3	.	CASSLGRKAGDTQYF	TGTGCCAGCAGCCTCGGACGGAAAGCCGGAGATACGCAGTATTTT
.	TRBV9	TRBJ2-3	.	CASSGPHMGSTDTQYF	TGTGCCAGCAGCGGGCCCCACATGGGAAGCACAGATACGCAGTATTTT
.	TRBV5-1	TRBJ1-2	.	CASSLQGDGYTF	TGCGCCAGCAGCTTACAGGGAGATGGCTACACCTTC
.	TRBV19	TRBJ1-2	.	CASSTPQASYGYTF	TGTGCCAGTAGTACTCCCCAGGCCTCCTATGGCTACACCTTC
.	TRBV25-1	TRBJ2-2	.	CASSESRSTGELFF	TGTGCCAGCAGTGAATCTAGATCCACCGGGGAGCTGTTTTTT
.	TRBV11-1	TRBJ1-2	TRBD1	CASSSLTGQGSHYGYTF	TGTGCCAGCAGCTCCTTAACGGGACAGGGGTCGCACTATGGCTACACCTTC
.	TRBV4-1	TRBJ1-5	.	CASSRGSSGKIQPQHF	TGCGCCAGCAGCCGAGGCAGCAGTGGGAAGATCCAGCCCCAGCATTTT
.	TRBV6-1	TRBJ2-7	TRBD1	CASSDGQGFSTISYEQYF	TGTGCCAGCAGTGATGGACAGGGATTTTCCACCATATCCTACGAGCAGTACTTC
.	TRBV19	TRBJ1-1	TRBD1	CATLDRGNTEAFF	TGTGCCACCTTGGACAGGGGTAACACTGAAGCTTTCTTT
.	TRBV5-1	TRBJ2-7	.	CASSLAPGTYEQYF	TGCGCCAGCAGCTTGGCCCCGGGGACCTACGAGCAGTACTTC
.	TRBV9	TRBJ1-4	.	CASSVGGGQTNEKLFF	TGTGCCAGCAGCGTAGGTGGAGGGCAGACTAATGAAAAACTGTTTTTT
.	TRBV27	TRBJ1-1	TRBD1	CASEDRGRFQAFF	TGTGCCAGCGAGGACAGGGGGCGTTTTCAGGCTTTCTTT
few	TRBV30	TRBJ1-5	.	CAWSEMGGPQHF	TGTGCCTGGAGTGAGATGGGTGGCCCCCAGCATTTT
.	TRBV25-1	TRBJ1-1	.	CASSEWREGAEAFF	TGTGCCAGCAGTGAATGGCGCGAGGGCGCTGAAGCTTTCTTT
.	TRBV4-3	TRBJ1-3	.	CASSQAIVSSGNTIYF	TGCGCCAGCAGCCAAGCCATAGTCTCTTCTGGAAACACCATATATTTT
.	TRBV25-1	TRBJ2-3	.	CASRGPDRTQYF	TGTGCCAGCAGGGGCCCGGACAGAACGCAGTATTTT
.	TRBV7-2	TRBJ2-3	TRBD2	CASSLLSGAVMDTQYF	TGTGCCAGCAGCTTGTTGAGCGGGGCGGTCATGGATACGCAGTATTTT
.	TRBV9	TRBJ2-3	TRBD1	CASTPFDRVRTDTQYF	TGTGCCAGCACCCCGTTCGACAGGGTCCGCACAGATACGCAGTATTTT
.	TRBV30	TRBJ1-1	.	CAWTAETEAFF	TGTGCCTGGACAGCGGAGACTGAAGCTTTCTTT
.	TRBV2	TRBJ1-5	TRBD1	CATSGGNQPQHF	TGTGCCACCTCAGGGGGGAACCAGCCCCAGCATTTT
.	TRBV4-3	TRBJ1-2	.	CASSQVLGGQDYGYTF	TGCGCCAGCAGCCAAGTTCTGGGTGGGCAGGACTATGGCTACACCTTC
.	TRBV5-1	TRBJ2-3	TRBD2	CASKLAGESTDTQYF	TGCGCCAGCAAGTTGGCGGGGGAGAGCACAGATACGCAGTATTTT
.	TRBV7-9	TRBJ2-5	.	CASSPLGRETQYF	TGTGCCAGCAGCCCCTTGGGTCGTGAGACCCAGTACTTC
.	TRBV7-2	TRBJ1-3	.	CASSPPAAAPGNTIYF	TGTGCCAGCAGCCCACCAGCAGCAGCTCCCGGAAACACCATATATTTT
.	TRBV5-1	TRBJ2-3	TRBD2	CASSLVLLAGGYTDTQYF	TGCGCCAGCAGCTTGGTCTTGCTAGCGGGGGGATACACAGATACGCAGTATTTT
once	TRBV7-2	TRBJ2-3	TRBD2	CASSLVAGGRTDTQYF	TGTGCCAGCAGCTTAGTTGCGGGGGGGCGTACAGATACGCAGTATTTT